This T cell receptor beta chain was retrieved from a study of cytomegalovirus exposure and HLA in healthy donors. Study findings and constraints: The study carried out a later analysis of TCR beta sequences. It associated approximately 15,000 of them with specific HLA alleles at a false discovery rate of 0.05. Accounts indicate the classifier identified cytomegalovirus status with strong specificity and sensitivity. Later examination showed HLA-associated TCR beta chains had greater clonal expansion than equally common others.

This clone has more than one count but fewer than ten. What it recognizes is unknown. The junction had 4 bases not matched to a gene; V was cut back by 1 base and J by 2 bases. Germline V gene lookup returns CDR1 SQVTM and CDR2 ANQGSEA. There are 14 residues in the CDR3. Vbeta (60) and Jbeta (13) primers were used in the PCR. Some clones are missing from TCRdb's copy, which holds only in-frame ones; the method was immunoSEQ multiplex PCR. The data contain roughly 96,000 clones, under 85% of them singletons. Input material: PBMCs. The chain joins TRBV29-1 to TRBJ1-2; 7 bases fit TRBD1. The sequence was collected from a woman in her seventies in good health and CMV-seropositive. The CDR3 sequence: CSVEGTGLNYGYTF. DNA for the CDR3: TGCAGCGTTGAAGGGACAGGACTCAACTATGGCTACACCTTC. The full variable domain, completed using reference TRBV29-1 and TRBJ1-2, is SAVISQKPSRDICQRGTSLTIQCQVDSQVTMMFWYRQQPGQSLTLIATANQGSEATYESGFVIDKFPISRPNLTFSTLTVSNMSPEDSSIYLCSVEGTGLNYGYTFGSGTRLTVV.